Following are 9 T cell receptor beta chains from one sample sequenced in a study of cytomegalovirus exposure and HLA in healthy donors. This PCR relied on a set of 60 Vbeta primers and 13 Jbeta primers. The protocol was immunoSEQ multiplex PCR, while the TCRdb copy is restricted to in-frame clones and leaves out a portion. Among about 130,000 clones listed, 74% were seen once. Specimen: PBMCs. The receptors derive from a woman in her 50s in good health and CMV-seropositive.

A few counts support this clone. J is TRBJ2-1 and V is TRBV11-3, with TRBD2 identical over 12 bases. Germline CDR1 is SGHNT and CDR2 is YENEEA. The length of the CDR3 is 17 residues. J lost 4 bases, V lost 4 bases, and 8 bases had no gene match. The CDR3 reads CASSSRSTSGGYNEQFF. CDR3 nucleotide sequence: TGTGCCAGCAGCTCAAGATCGACTAGCGGGGGATACAATGAGCAGTTCTTC.

V gene TRBV7-8 combines with J gene TRBJ1-2; D is unresolved. The CDR3 length is 13 residues. Germline CDR1 and CDR2: SGHVS and FQNEAQ. V lost 5 bases and J lost 5, with 12 bases in between. The CDR3 loop is CASSASGGYGYTF. CDR3 bases: TGTGCCAGCAGCGCAAGCGGAGGGTATGGCTACACCTTC.

This rearrangement joins TRBV6-5 to TRBJ2-4; 10 positions agree with TRBD1. The CDR3 extends over 13 amino acids. Germline values: CDR1 MNHEY, CDR2 SVGAGI. Trimming at V came to 6 bases and at J to 5 bases, leaving 1 base not matched to a gene. The CDR3 nucleotides are TGTGCCAGCAGGGGGACAGGGGAAAACATTCAGTACTTC. It yields the protein CASRGTGENIQYF.

This clone came up once. The J gene is TRBJ1-5, the V gene TRBV4-1; D gene ambiguous. V was pared by 1 base and J by 5 bases, with 6 bases between. Germline V lookup: CDR1 MGHRA, CDR2 YSYEKL. This CDR3 has 13 residues. The CDR3 here is CASSQVSDQPQHF. CDR3 coding DNA: TGCGCCAGCAGCCAAGTGAGTGATCAGCCCCAGCATTTT.

V usage is TRBV6-5 and J usage is TRBJ1-5, with 8 bases lining up with TRBD1. Germline V CDR1 and CDR2: MNHEY, SVGAGI. CDR3 length: 15 residues. Unmatched junction bases numbered 8, after V lost 6 bases and J lost 4 bases. The chain's CDR3 is CASSIGTGVNQPQHF. CDR3 coding DNA: TGTGCCAGCAGCATTGGGACAGGAGTTAATCAGCCCCAGCATTTT.

V is TRBV28 and J is TRBJ2-2, with D possibly TRBD1 on 5 matching bases. The germline gives CDR1 MDHEN, CDR2 SYDVKM. The ends were cut back, 6 bases at V and 4 bases at J, with 12 bases in the middle. The CDR3 runs 14 residues. The CDR3 sequence: CASSPGLATGELFF. The CDR3, as DNA: TGTGCCAGCAGCCCAGGGTTGGCCACCGGGGAGCTGTTTTTT.

This rearrangement joins TRBV6-5 to TRBJ1-1; TRBD1 agrees at 8 bases. The ends lost 6 bases at V and 3 bases at J; junction bases unmatched: 9. This CDR3 comprises 15 residues. Germline V gene data show CDR1 as MNHEY and CDR2 as SVGAGI. The CDR3 coding sequence is TGTGCCAGCAGAAATAACGGACAGGGAGACACTGAAGCTTTCTTT. Amino acid sequence: CASRNNGQGDTEAFF.

The V call is TRBV30, the J call TRBJ1-5; D is uncertain. Germline assignment: CDR1 GTSNPN and CDR2 SVGIG (reference sequence). V was shortened by 0 bases and J by 4 bases, with 13 bases between the two germline ends. This CDR3 has 15 residues. The DNA of the CDR3 is TGTGCCTGGAGTGTACTTGGAGGTGGAAATCAGCCCCAGCATTTT. Translated: CAWSVLGGGNQPQHF.

V and J are TRBV6-6 and TRBJ2-3; weak D call: TRBD2 (5 bases). In germline, CDR1 is MNHNY, CDR2 SVGAGI (reference sequence). V was clipped by 0 bases and J by 6 bases, with 13 bases between them. The CDR3 sequence is 15 residues long. The CDR3 sequence is CASSYSTGWVDTQYF. The CDR3 region has the DNA TGTGCCAGCAGTTACTCGACGGGGTGGGTGGATACGCAGTATTTT.